These 22 T cell receptor beta chains were all obtained from the same sample, sequenced in a study of immune evolution from preneoplasia to lung adenocarcinoma. Repertoires were generated with immunoSEQ multiplex PCR, while TCRdb's copy carries only in-frame clones and drops some. The sample yields roughly 38,000 clones, roughly 74% seen once. The sample consisted of FFPE invasive lung adenocarcinoma tissue. These receptors originate from a person aged 55-75 years with lung adenocarcinoma.

CDR3 sequence reads: CASSLDSPGQQNTGELFF. DNA of the CDR3: TGTGCCAGCAGCTTAGATAGCCCGGGACAGCAAAACACCGGGGAGCTGTTTTTT. The chain combines TRBV11-2 with TRBJ2-2, with 7 bases lining up with TRBD1. Trimming at V came to 0 bases and at J to 2 bases, leaving 9 bases not matched to a gene. In germline, CDR1 is SGHAT, CDR2 FQNNGV. This CDR3 is built from 18 residues.

This clone turned up a few times. This chain links TRBV15 with TRBJ2-3; D may be TRBD2 (5 bases). The CDR3 runs to 14 residues. Germline V gene sequence: CDR1 LNHNV, CDR2 YYDKDF (reference sequence). The V and J ends lost 5 bases and 0 bases respectively, with 9 bases between them. DNA of the CDR3: TGTGCCACCAGCGGAAGGACTAGCACAGATACGCAGTATTTT. Translation gives CATSGRTSTDTQYF.

The rearrangement joins TRBV5-1 to TRBJ1-3; D is perhaps TRBD1 (5 bases). The V and J ends lost 4 bases and 2 bases respectively, with 10 bases between them. Germline V gene sequence: CDR1 SGHRS, CDR2 YFSETQ. The CDR3 has 14 residues. The CDR3 DNA reads TGCGCCAGCAGCCAGGGCACACCTGGAAACACCATATATTTT. Protein product: CASSQGTPGNTIYF. The whole variable domain, filled in from reference TRBV5-1 and TRBJ1-3, reads KAGVTQTPRYLIKTRGQQVTLSCSPISGHRSVSWYQQTPGQGLQFLFEYFSETQRNKGNFPGRFSGRQFSNSRSEMNVSTLELGDSALYLCASSQGTPGNTIYFGEGSWLTVV.

This chain uses TRBV4-1 with TRBJ2-7; D remains unclear. The CDR3 loop spans 14 amino acids. V dropped 4 bases and J dropped 3 bases, with 13 bases sitting between them. Germline V gene lookup returns CDR1 MGHRA and CDR2 YSYEKL. CDR3 sequence: CASSPTQTDYEQYF. Here the CDR3 DNA reads TGCGCCAGCAGCCCTACGCAAACCGACTACGAGCAGTACTTC.

This clone has more than one count but fewer than ten. The gene calls are TRBV19 and TRBJ2-1; TRBD2 aligns across 7 bases. With 4 bases clipped from V and 3 bases from J, the junction kept 3 bases outside the gene matches. Germline CDR1 LNHDA, CDR2 SQIVND (reference sequence). The CDR3 is 14 amino acids. The CDR3 region has the DNA TGTGCCAGTAGTAGCGGGAGTGACTACAATGAGCAGTTCTTC. It yields the protein CASSSGSDYNEQFF. Complete variable domain (other parts from reference TRBV19 and TRBJ2-1): DGGITQSPKYLFRKEGQNVTLSCEQNLNHDAMYWYRQDPGQGLRLIYYSQIVNDFQKGDIAEGYSVSREKKESFPLTVTSAQKNPTAFYLCASSSGSDYNEQFFGPGTRLTVL.

This clone was found a few times. The J gene is TRBJ2-7, the V gene TRBV27, with 11 bases lining up with TRBD2. The CDR3 is 15 residues long. Unmatched junction bases numbered 3, after V lost 3 bases and J lost 2 bases. The germline V gene encodes CDR1 MNHEY and CDR2 SMNVEV (reference sequence). The CDR3 DNA sequence: TGTGCCAGCAGTTTGGGTAGCGGGAGGGCCTACGAGCAGTACTTC. Translated: CASSLGSGRAYEQYF.

The J gene is TRBJ1-2, the V gene TRBV4-1; unclear D gene. Looked up from germline, CDR1 is MGHRA and CDR2 is YSYEKL. The CDR3 is made up of 13 amino acids. Trimming shortened V by 0 bases and J by 2 bases, and 4 bases separated the two germline ends. CDR3 sequence (DNA): TGCGCCAGCAGCCAAGATCAGAACTATGGCTACACCTTC. Translating gives CASSQDQNYGYTF.

Comments on this clone: The junction and the germline gene differ at one end; a read error may be behind it. V gene TRBV7-2 combines with J gene TRBJ1-3; D gene ambiguous. The CDR3 is 12 residues long. The germline CDR1 and CDR2 sequences are SGHTA and FQGNSA. CDR3 protein: CASSFFGDTIYF. CDR3 nucleotide sequence: TGTGCCAGCAGCTTTTTTGGAGACACCATATATTTT. The entire variable domain, with the rest obtained from reference TRBV7-2 and TRBJ1-3, is as follows: GAGVSQSPSNKVTEKGKDVELRCDPISGHTALYWYRQSLGQGLEFLIYFQGNSAPDKSGLPSDRFSAERTGGSVSTLTIQRTQQEDSAVYLCASSFFGDTIYFGEGSWLTVV.

The chain employs TRBV7-3 and TRBJ1-1, with 8 bases matching TRBD1. With V trimmed by 4 bases and J by 3 bases, 7 bases remained unmatched. This CDR3 is built from 15 residues. Germline V gene sequence: CDR1 SGHTA, CDR2 FQGTGA. The CDR3 here is CASSSGGIRYTEAFF. The CDR3 nucleotides read TGTGCCAGCAGCTCAGGGGGCATTCGGTACACTGAAGCTTTCTTT.

The CDR3 region is CAISDSRTSYEQYF. As DNA, the CDR3 is TGTGCCATCAGTGACTCCAGGACCTCCTACGAGCAGTACTTC. The chain is built from TRBV10-3 and TRBJ2-7, with unresolved D. Looked up from germline, CDR1 is ENHRY and CDR2 is SYGVKD. V lost 3 bases to trimming and J lost 0 bases, with 9 bases between them. The CDR3 covers 14 residues.

This rearrangement joins TRBV28 to TRBJ1-5; D call uncertain. Germline V gene lookup returns CDR1 MDHEN and CDR2 SYDVKM. The V end was cut by 2 bases, the J end by 10 bases, with 9 bases between. The CDR3 covers 12 residues. CDR3 region: CASSLRNPPQHF. The CDR3 coding sequence is TGTGCCAGCAGTTTACGGAATCCCCCCCAGCATTTT.

V gene TRBV7-6 combines with J gene TRBJ2-5; weak D call: TRBD1 (7 bases). The germline CDR1 and CDR2 sequences are SGHVS and FNYEAQ. The CDR3 consists of 16 residues. V gave up 2 bases and J gave up 5 bases, with 18 bases separating them. The CDR3 region is CASSLSLGAGGETQYF. The CDR3, as DNA: TGTGCCAGCAGCTTAAGCTTGGGGGCAGGGGGGGAGACCCAGTACTTC.

The rearrangement uses TRBV5-8 and TRBJ1-2; D gene ambiguous. CDR1 is SGHTS and CDR2 is YDEGEE in the germline V gene. With 6 bases removed from V and 2 bases from J, the gap between germline ends came to 14 bases. This CDR3 spans 14 amino acids. In DNA form, the CDR3 reads TGTGCCAGCAACCTAGGACGGCTGAACTATGGCTACACCTTC. Translating it yields CASNLGRLNYGYTF.

The chain couples TRBV5-1 to TRBJ2-3; D may be TRBD2 (5 bases). V dropped 0 bases and J dropped 6 bases, with 11 bases sitting between them. The length of the CDR3 is 14 residues. Germline CDR1 and CDR2: SGHRS and YFSETQ. The DNA for the CDR3 is TGCGCCAGCAGCTTGGCGGCGGGTGGGGATACGCAGTATTTT. It specifies CASSLAAGGDTQYF. Full variable domain (remainder filled in from reference TRBV5-1 and TRBJ2-3): KAGVTQTPRYLIKTRGQQVTLSCSPISGHRSVSWYQQTPGQGLQFLFEYFSETQRNKGNFPGRFSGRQFSNSRSEMNVSTLELGDSALYLCASSLAAGGDTQYFGPGTRLTVL.

Notes on this clone: This sample also contains other DNA sequences that code for the same CDR3. The rearrangement links TRBV2 to TRBJ1-5; D is possibly TRBD1 (5 bases). The CDR3 extends over 12 amino acids. Germline values: CDR1 SNHLY, CDR2 FYNNEI. Trimming removed 8 bases at V and 2 bases at J, with 7 bases between. The DNA for the CDR3 is TGTGCCAGCTCACAGGGCAATCAGCCCCAGCATTTT. As protein: CASSQGNQPQHF.

The J gene is TRBJ2-1, the V gene TRBV19, with 8 bases fitting TRBD1. Per the germline V gene, CDR1 is LNHDA and CDR2 is SQIVND (reference sequence). With V trimmed by 9 bases and J by 5 bases, 6 bases remained unmatched. The CDR3 sequence is 13 residues long. This CDR3 is CASNRDRNNEQFF. The CDR3 coding sequence is TGTGCCAGCAACCGGGACAGGAACAATGAGCAGTTCTTC.

This clone was recorded a few times. The rearrangement links TRBV6-4 to TRBJ2-3; the D gene is possibly TRBD2 (6 bases). The CDR3 is 13 amino acids. Germline values: CDR1 MRHNA, CDR2 SNTAGT. The V end lost 5 bases, the J end lost 0 bases, and 6 bases lay between the germline ends. Written as DNA, the CDR3 is TGTGCCAGCAGTAGCGGGAGCACAGATACGCAGTATTTT. Translated, it gives CASSSGSTDTQYF.

This rearrangement joins TRBV2 to TRBJ2-7, with 12 bases that match TRBD2. Germline CDR1 is SNHLY and CDR2 is FYNNEI. With 6 bases clipped from V and 3 bases from J, the junction kept 9 bases outside the gene matches. This CDR3 has 16 amino acids. The CDR3 DNA reads as TGTGCCAGCAGCCACGATACTAGCGGGAGGTACTACGAGCAGTACTTC. It specifies CASSHDTSGRYYEQYF. The whole variable domain, filled in from reference TRBV2 and TRBJ2-7, reads EPEVTQTPSHQVTQMGQEVILRCVPISNHLYFYWYRQILGQKVEFLVSFYNNEISEKSEIFDDQFSVERPDGSNFTLKIRSTKLEDSAMYFCASSHDTSGRYYEQYFGPGTRLTVT.

V and J are TRBV19 and TRBJ2-1, with 9 nucleotides matching TRBD2. The CDR3 is made up of 16 amino acids. Germline V gene lookup returns CDR1 LNHDA and CDR2 SQIVND (reference sequence). With V trimmed by 6 bases and J by 8 bases, 14 bases remained unmatched. The CDR3 DNA reads as TGTGCCAGTAGCCAAGGGTGGGCAGGGACTAGCTATGAGCAGTTCTTC. This encodes CASSQGWAGTSYEQFF.

The chain recombines TRBV30 with TRBJ1-2; D is unresolved. V dropped 0 bases and J dropped 5 bases, with 13 bases sitting between them. Germline V gene sequence: CDR1 GTSNPN, CDR2 SVGIG (reference sequence). The CDR3 totals 14 residues. The CDR3 loop is CAWSVGRGSYGYTF. In nucleotides, the CDR3 is TGTGCCTGGAGTGTGGGCCGAGGATCTTATGGCTACACCTTC.

The V gene is TRBV6-5, the J gene TRBJ2-5; D gene ambiguous. Germline lookup yields CDR1 MNHEY and CDR2 SVGAGI. V was pared by 4 bases and J by 4 bases, with 19 bases between. This CDR3 is 16 amino acids long. CDR3 sequence (DNA): TGTGCCAGCAGTTCTCATAGGTCCCCCTGGGGAGAGACCCAGTACTTC. As protein: CASSSHRSPWGETQYF.

This chain joins TRBV18 and TRBJ1-3; D unresolved. V lost 2 bases, J lost 0 bases, and 14 bases lay in between. Germline loops: CDR1 KGHSH, CDR2 LQKENI. This CDR3 has 17 amino acids. The CDR3 loop reads CASSPTSSAISGNTIYF. In DNA form, the CDR3 reads TGTGCCAGCTCACCAACGTCTAGCGCGATCTCTGGAAACACCATATATTTT. Full variable domain (outside the CDR3, taken from reference TRBV18 and TRBJ1-3): NAGVMQNPRHLVRRRGQEARLRCSPMKGHSHVYWYRQLPEEGLKFMVYLQKENIIDESGMPKERFSAEFPKEGPSILRIQQVVRGDSAAYFCASSPTSSAISGNTIYFGEGSWLTVV.